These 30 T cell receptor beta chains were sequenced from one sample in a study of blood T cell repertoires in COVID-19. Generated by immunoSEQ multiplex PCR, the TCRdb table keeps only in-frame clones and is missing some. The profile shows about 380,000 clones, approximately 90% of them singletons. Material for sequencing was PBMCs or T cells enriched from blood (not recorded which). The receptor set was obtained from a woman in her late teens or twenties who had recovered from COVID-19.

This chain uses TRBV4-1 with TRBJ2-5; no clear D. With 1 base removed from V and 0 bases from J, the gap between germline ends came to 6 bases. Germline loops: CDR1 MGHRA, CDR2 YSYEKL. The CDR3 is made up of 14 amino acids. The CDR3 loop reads CASSQVGNQETQYF. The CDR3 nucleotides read TGCGCCAGCAGCCAAGTTGGCAACCAAGAGACCCAGTACTTC.

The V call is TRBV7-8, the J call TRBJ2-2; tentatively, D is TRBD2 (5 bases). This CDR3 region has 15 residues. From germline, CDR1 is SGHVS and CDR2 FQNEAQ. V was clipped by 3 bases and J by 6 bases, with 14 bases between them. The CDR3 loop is CASSFQEALPGELFF. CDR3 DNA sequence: TGTGCCAGCAGCTTCCAGGAGGCACTCCCCGGGGAGCTGTTTTTT. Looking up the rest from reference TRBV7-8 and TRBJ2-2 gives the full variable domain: GAGVSQSPRYKVAKRGQDVALRCDPISGHVSLFWYQQALGQGPEFLTYFQNEAQLDKSGLPSDRFFAERPEGSVSTLKIQRTQQEDSAVYLCASSFQEALPGELFFGEGSRLTVL.

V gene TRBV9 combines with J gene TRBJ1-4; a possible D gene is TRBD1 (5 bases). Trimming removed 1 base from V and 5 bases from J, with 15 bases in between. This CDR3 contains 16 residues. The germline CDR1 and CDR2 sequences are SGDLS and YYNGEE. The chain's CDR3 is CASSVRGSPGNEKLFF. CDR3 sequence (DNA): TGTGCCAGCAGCGTAAGGGGTAGTCCAGGGAATGAAAAACTGTTTTTT.

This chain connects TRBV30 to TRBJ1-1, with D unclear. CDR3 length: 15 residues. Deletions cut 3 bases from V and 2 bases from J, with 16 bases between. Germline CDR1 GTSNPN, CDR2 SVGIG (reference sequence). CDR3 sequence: CAWRPGPSLNTEAFF. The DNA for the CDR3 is TGTGCCTGGAGACCGGGTCCGTCTCTTAACACTGAAGCTTTCTTT.

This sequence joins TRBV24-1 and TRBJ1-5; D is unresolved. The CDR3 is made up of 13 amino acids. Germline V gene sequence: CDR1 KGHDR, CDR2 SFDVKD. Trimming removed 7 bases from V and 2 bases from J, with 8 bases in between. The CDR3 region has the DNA TGTGCCACCAGGGGCCCGGGCAATCAGCCCCAGCATTTT. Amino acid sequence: CATRGPGNQPQHF.

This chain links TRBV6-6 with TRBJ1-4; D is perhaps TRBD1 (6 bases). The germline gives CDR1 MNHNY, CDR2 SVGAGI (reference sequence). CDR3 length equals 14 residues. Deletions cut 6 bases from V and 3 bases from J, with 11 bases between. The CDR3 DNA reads TGTGCCAGCAGAGAGGGGGTACCTAATGAAAAACTGTTTTTT. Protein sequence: CASREGVPNEKLFF.

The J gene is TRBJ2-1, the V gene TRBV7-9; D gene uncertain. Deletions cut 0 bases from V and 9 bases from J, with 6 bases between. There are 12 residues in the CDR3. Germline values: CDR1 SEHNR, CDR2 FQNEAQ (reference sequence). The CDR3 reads CASSLAGFEQFF. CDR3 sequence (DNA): TGTGCCAGCAGCTTAGCCGGTTTTGAGCAGTTCTTC.

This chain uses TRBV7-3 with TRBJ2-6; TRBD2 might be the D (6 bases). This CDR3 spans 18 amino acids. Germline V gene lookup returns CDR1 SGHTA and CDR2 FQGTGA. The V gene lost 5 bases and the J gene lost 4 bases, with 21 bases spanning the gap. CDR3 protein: CASSATPQGGLGANVLTF. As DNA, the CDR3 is TGTGCCAGCAGCGCCACCCCCCAGGGAGGTCTGGGGGCCAACGTCCTGACTTTC.

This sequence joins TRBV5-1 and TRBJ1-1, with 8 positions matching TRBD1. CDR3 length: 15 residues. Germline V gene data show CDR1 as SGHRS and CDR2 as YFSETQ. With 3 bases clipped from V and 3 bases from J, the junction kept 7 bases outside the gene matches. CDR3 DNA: TGCGCCAGCAGCTCTAGGACAGGGCCGTACACTGAAGCTTTCTTT. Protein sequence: CASSSRTGPYTEAFF.

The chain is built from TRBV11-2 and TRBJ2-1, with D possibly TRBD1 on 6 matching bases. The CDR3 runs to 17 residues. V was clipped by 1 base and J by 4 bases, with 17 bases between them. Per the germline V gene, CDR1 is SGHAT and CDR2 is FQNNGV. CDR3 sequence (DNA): TGTGCCAGCAGCTTAGGGGGGCTCAGCGCGACATACAATGAGCAGTTCTTC. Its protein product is CASSLGGLSATYNEQFF. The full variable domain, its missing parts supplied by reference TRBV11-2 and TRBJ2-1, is EAGVAQSPRYKIIEKRQSVAFWCNPISGHATLYWYQQILGQGPKLLIQFQNNGVVDDSQLPKDRFSAERLKGVDSTLKIQPAKLEDSAVYLCASSLGGLSATYNEQFFGPGTRLTVL.

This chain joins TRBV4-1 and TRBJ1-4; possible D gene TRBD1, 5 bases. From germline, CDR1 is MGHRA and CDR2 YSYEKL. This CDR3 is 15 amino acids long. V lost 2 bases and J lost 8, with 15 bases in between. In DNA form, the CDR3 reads TGCGCCAGCAGCCAAAGACAAGCAGCAGGGGAAAAACTGTTTTTT. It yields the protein CASSQRQAAGEKLFF.

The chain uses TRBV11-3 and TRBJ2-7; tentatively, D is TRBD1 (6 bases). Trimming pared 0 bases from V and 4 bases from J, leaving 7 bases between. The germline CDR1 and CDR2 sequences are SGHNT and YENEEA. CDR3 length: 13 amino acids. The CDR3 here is CASSLETGYEQYF. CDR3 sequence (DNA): TGTGCCAGCAGCTTAGAAACAGGGTACGAGCAGTACTTC.

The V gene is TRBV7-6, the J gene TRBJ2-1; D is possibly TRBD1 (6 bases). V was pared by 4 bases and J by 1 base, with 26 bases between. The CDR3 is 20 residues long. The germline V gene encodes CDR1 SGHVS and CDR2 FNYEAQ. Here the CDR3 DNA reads TGTGCCAGCAGCTCACCCCAAGGCAGGGGCCAGAGTTATTCCTACAATGAGCAGTTCTTC. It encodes CASSSPQGRGQSYSYNEQFF.

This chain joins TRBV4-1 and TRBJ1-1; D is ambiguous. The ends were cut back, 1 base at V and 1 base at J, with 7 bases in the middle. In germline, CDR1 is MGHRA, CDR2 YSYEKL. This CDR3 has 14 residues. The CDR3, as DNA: TGCGCCAGCAGCCAAGTTGGCTGGAACACTGAAGCTTTCTTT. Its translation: CASSQVGWNTEAFF.

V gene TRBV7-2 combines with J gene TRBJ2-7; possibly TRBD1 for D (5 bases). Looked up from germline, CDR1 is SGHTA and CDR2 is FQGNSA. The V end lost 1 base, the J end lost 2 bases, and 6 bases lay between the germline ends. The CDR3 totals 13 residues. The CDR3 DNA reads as TGTGCCAGCAGCTTAGAGGGGCCCTACGAGCAGTACTTC. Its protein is CASSLEGPYEQYF.

CDR3 loop: CASSSGTNTGELFF. CDR3 nucleotide sequence: TGTGCCAGCAGTTCCGGGACGAACACCGGGGAGCTGTTTTTT. V gene TRBV28 combines with J gene TRBJ2-2; weak D call: TRBD2 (5 bases). The germline gives CDR1 MDHEN, CDR2 SYDVKM. Trimming cost V 4 bases and J 0 bases, with 6 bases left between them. This CDR3 has 14 amino acids.

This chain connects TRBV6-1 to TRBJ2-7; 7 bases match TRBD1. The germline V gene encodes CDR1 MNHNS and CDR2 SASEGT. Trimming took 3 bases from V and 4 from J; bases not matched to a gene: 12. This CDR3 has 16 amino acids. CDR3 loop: CASSDRRGTVLYEQYF. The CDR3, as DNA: TGTGCCAGCAGTGACCGAAGAGGGACAGTTCTTTACGAGCAGTACTTC.

The CDR3 sequence is CASSKEQGGTDTQYF. CDR3 nucleotides: TGTGCCAGCAGCAAGGAGCAGGGGGGCACAGATACGCAGTATTTT. V usage is TRBV21-1 and J usage is TRBJ2-3; the table's TRBD1 call for D was not verified on the DNA. TRBV21-1 is listed as a pseudogene. CDR3 length: 15 amino acids.

The CDR3 DNA reads TGTGCCAGCAGCTTCAAGCGGGGGGAGGCCTACGAGCAGTACTTC. It yields the protein CASSFKRGEAYEQYF. The chain employs TRBV7-9 and TRBJ2-7, with TRBD2 matching over 9 bases. V dropped 3 bases and J dropped 2; count of bases not matched to a gene: 5. Germline CDR1 is SEHNR and CDR2 is FQNEAQ (reference sequence). The CDR3 is 15 amino acids.

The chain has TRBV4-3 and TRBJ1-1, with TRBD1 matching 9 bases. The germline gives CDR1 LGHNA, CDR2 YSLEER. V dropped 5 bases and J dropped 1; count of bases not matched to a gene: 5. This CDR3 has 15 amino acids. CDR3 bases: TGCGCCAGCAGCAACCAGGGACAGGGGAACACTGAAGCTTTCTTT. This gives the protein CASSNQGQGNTEAFF.

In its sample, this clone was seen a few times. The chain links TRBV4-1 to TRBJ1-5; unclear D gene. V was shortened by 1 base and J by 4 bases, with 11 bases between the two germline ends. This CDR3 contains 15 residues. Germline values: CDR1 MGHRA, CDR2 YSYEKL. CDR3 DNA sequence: TGCGCCAGCAGCCAAGTATTCGGCGGTAATCAGCCCCAGCATTTT. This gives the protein CASSQVFGGNQPQHF.

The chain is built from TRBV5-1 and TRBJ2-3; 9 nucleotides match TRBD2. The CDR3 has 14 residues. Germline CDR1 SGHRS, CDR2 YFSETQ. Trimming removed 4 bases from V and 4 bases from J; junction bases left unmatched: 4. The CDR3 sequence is CASSGPSGADTQYF. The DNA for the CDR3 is TGCGCCAGCAGCGGACCTAGCGGGGCAGATACGCAGTATTTT. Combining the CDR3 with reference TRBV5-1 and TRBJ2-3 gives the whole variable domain KAGVTQTPRYLIKTRGQQVTLSCSPISGHRSVSWYQQTPGQGLQFLFEYFSETQRNKGNFPGRFSGRQFSNSRSEMNVSTLELGDSALYLCASSGPSGADTQYFGPGTRLTVL.

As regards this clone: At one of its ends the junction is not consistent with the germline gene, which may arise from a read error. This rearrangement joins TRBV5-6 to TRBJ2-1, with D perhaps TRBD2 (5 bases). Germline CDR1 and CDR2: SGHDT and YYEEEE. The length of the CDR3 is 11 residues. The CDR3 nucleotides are TGTGCCAGCAGCCTTTGGACTGCTTTGATCTTC. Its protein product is CASSLWTALIF.

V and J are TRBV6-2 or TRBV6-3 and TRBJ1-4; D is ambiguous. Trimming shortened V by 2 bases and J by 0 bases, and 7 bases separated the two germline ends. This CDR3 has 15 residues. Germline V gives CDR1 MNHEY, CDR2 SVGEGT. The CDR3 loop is CASSYGGATNEKLFF. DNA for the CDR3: TGTGCCAGCAGTTACGGAGGTGCAACTAATGAAAAACTGTTTTTT.

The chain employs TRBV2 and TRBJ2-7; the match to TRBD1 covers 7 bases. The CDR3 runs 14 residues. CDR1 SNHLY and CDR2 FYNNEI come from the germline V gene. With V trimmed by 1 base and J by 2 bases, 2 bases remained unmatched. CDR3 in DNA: TGTGCCAGCAGTGAAGGACAGGGAACCTACGAGCAGTACTTC. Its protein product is CASSEGQGTYEQYF.

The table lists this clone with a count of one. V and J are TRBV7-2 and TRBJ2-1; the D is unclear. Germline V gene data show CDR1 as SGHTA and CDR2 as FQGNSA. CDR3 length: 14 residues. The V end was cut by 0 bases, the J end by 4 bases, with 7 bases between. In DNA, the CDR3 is TGTGCCAGCAGCTTAGCGCACAGTTACAATGAGCAGTTCTTC. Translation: CASSLAHSYNEQFF.

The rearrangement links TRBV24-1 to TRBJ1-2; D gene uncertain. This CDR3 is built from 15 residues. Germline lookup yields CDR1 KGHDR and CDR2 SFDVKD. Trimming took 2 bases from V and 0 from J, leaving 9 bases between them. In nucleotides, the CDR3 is TGTGCCACCAGTGATTCCGGGAGACCTAACTATGGCTACACCTTC. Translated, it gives CATSDSGRPNYGYTF.

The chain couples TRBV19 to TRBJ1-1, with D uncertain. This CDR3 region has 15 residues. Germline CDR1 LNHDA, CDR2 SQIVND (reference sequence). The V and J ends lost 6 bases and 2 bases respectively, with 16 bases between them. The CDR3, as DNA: TGTGCCAGTAGCCCTGTTCCTCATCTAAACACTGAAGCTTTCTTT. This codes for CASSPVPHLNTEAFF.

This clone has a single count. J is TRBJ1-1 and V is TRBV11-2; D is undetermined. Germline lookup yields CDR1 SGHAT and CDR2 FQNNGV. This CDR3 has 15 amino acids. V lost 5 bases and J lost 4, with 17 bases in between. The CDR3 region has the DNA TGTGCCAGCAGCAATAGTCTCGGGATAATCACTGAAGCTTTCTTT. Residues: CASSNSLGIITEAFF.

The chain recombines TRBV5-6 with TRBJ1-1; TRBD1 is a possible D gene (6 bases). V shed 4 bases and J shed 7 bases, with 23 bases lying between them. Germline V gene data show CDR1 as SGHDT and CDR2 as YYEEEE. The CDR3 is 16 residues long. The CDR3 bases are TGTGCCAGCAGCCTAACAGGGCGTGGGGGGGACGGTGAAGCTTTCTTT. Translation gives CASSLTGRGGDGEAFF.